Below are 20 T cell receptor beta chains sequenced from a single sample in a study of blood T cells in healthy people across ages. Then a second PCR, running about 6 to 12 cycles, was carried out with a sample-barcoded 5' primer and a J-beta primer mix. From the 5' RACE reads, TCRdb called clonotypes with MiXCR, one entry per CDR3 protein. Here the sample spans around 870,000 distinct CDR3 sequences, around 28% being singletons. Input material: blood. The receptor source for this set is a woman over 75 in good health.

Concerning this clonotype itself: A much larger clone lies one base from this, so it may be a read error. The CDR3 DNA reads TGTGCCAGCAGCGGTACTAGCGGGGGGTACAATGAGCAGTACTTC. Translation: CASSGTSGGYNEQYF. The V gene is TRBV7-6, the J gene TRBJ2-4, with TRBD2 matching 12 bases. The germline V gene has CDR1 SGHVS and CDR2 FNYEAQ. J gave up 13 bases and V 5 bases, and 12 bases lay outside the gene matches. This CDR3 spans 15 amino acids.

This clonotype has a count of ten or more. The V call is TRBV29-1, the J call TRBJ1-5; possibly TRBD1 for D (5 bases). Germline V gene lookup returns CDR1 SQVTM and CDR2 ANQGSEA. The CDR3 loop spans 12 amino acids. V was pared by 4 bases and J by 4 bases, with 8 bases between. The CDR3 region is CSVVTANQPQHF. In DNA, the CDR3 is TGCAGCGTTGTGACAGCGAATCAGCCCCAGCATTTT.

In this sample, this clonotype turned up many times. J is TRBJ2-7 and V is TRBV5-8; D remains ambiguous. Trimming pared 0 bases from V and 1 base from J, leaving 11 bases between. The CDR3 loop spans 15 amino acids. Per germline, CDR1 SGHTS and CDR2 YDEGEE. CDR3 bases: TGTGCCAGCAGCTTGGACGGATCCGGGTCCTACGAGCAGTACTTC. This encodes CASSLDGSGSYEQYF.

The J gene is TRBJ2-2, the V gene TRBV7-9, with D possibly TRBD1 on 6 matching bases. This CDR3 is 16 amino acids long. The germline V gene encodes CDR1 SEHNR and CDR2 FQNEAQ (reference sequence). V gave up 4 bases and J gave up 1 base, with 13 bases separating them. This chain's CDR3 is CASSWASGQNTGELFF. The CDR3 bases are TGTGCCAGCAGCTGGGCGTCGGGACAGAACACCGGGGAGCTGTTTTTT. Supplemented by reference TRBV7-9 and TRBJ2-2, the full variable domain reads DTGVSQNPRHKITKRGQNVTFRCDPISEHNRLYWYRQTLGQGPEFLTYFQNEAQLEKSRLLSDRFSAERPKGSFSTLEIQRTEQGDSAMYLCASSWASGQNTGELFFGEGSRLTVL.

The sample holds one count of this clonotype. Given a much more abundant clone one base away, this may be a read error. J is TRBJ2-5 and V is TRBV24-1; the match to TRBD2 covers 8 bases. The J segment lost 7 bases and the V segment lost 7 bases, leaving 10 bases of the junction unmatched. CDR3 length: 14 amino acids. Germline V gene lookup returns CDR1 KGHDR and CDR2 SFDVKD. CDR3 loop: CATRDRTSWVTQYF. In DNA, the CDR3 is TGTGCCACCAGGGACCGGACTAGCTGGGTGACCCAGTACTTC.

The chain has TRBV5-5 and TRBJ1-2; 9 bases are a match to TRBD1. Looked up from germline, CDR1 is SGHKS and CDR2 is YYEKEE (reference sequence). This CDR3 spans 14 amino acids. V gave up 4 bases and J gave up 4 bases; unmatched junction bases: 5. This chain's CDR3 is CASSQGQGIYGYTF. The CDR3 region has the DNA TGTGCCAGCAGCCAAGGACAGGGGATCTATGGCTACACCTTC.

This clonotype was seen at least ten times. V and J are TRBV12-3 or TRBV12-4 and TRBJ1-4; the D gene is possibly TRBD1 (5 bases). With 5 bases removed from V and 2 bases from J, the gap between germline ends came to 15 bases. This CDR3 region has 16 residues. In DNA form, the CDR3 reads TGTGCCAGCAGTGATATTGGGGGGTGGACTAATGAAAAACTGTTTTTT. This sequence encodes CASSDIGGWTNEKLFF.

This clonotype has more than one count but fewer than ten. The V call is TRBV20-1, the J call TRBJ1-1; possible D gene TRBD1, 5 bases. CDR1 is DFQATT, CDR2 SNEGSKA, per germline (reference sequence). CDR3 size: 14 residues. Between the trimmed V and J ends, which lost 0 bases and 4 bases, there was a span of 12 bases. In nucleotides, the CDR3 is TGCAGTGCTAGAGAGGCAGGAGGGGCCACTGAAGCTTTCTTT. Translation: CSAREAGGATEAFF.

The chain links TRBV21-1 to TRBJ2-2. TRBV21-1 is a known pseudogene. This CDR3 region has 16 residues. In nucleotides, the CDR3 is TGTGCCAGCATCTCAAAGTGGCATAGGAACACCGGGGAGCTGTTTTTT. Protein: CASISKWHRNTGELFF.

Regarding this clonotype: A clone one base away is much larger, so this may be a read error. The chain uses TRBV7-2 and TRBJ2-1; D is unclear. Germline loops: CDR1 SGHTA, CDR2 FQGNSA. This CDR3 is built from 15 residues. The CDR3 reads CASSFSSPRIYEQVF. The CDR3 DNA sequence: TGTGCCAGCAGCTTCTCTTCCCCCCGGATCTATGAGCAGGTCTTC.

This clonotype was observed a handful of times. The rearrangement links TRBV27 to TRBJ1-5, with no clear D. Trimming removed 0 bases from V and 0 bases from J, with 6 bases in between. Germline V gene sequence: CDR1 MNHEY, CDR2 SMNVEV (reference sequence). The CDR3 sequence is 15 residues long. CDR3 DNA: TGTGCCAGCAGTTTATCAATAAATAGCAATCAGCCCCAGCATTTT. Protein product: CASSLSINSNQPQHF.

The rearrangement joins TRBV5-1 to TRBJ2-7, with 9 bases aligning to TRBD1. The CDR3 is made up of 14 amino acids. Unmatched junction bases numbered 4, after V lost 4 bases and J lost 2 bases. CDR1 SGHRS and CDR2 YFSETQ come from the germline V gene. As DNA, the CDR3 is TGCGCCAGCAGCCGGACAGGGGACACCTACGAGCAGTACTTC. This codes for CASSRTGDTYEQYF.

This clonotype occurred a few times. This clone may be a read error of a much larger clone one base away. The chain links TRBV24-1 to TRBJ2-5; D may correspond to TRBD1 or TRBD2 (5 bases each). Germline V gene lookup returns CDR1 KGHDR and CDR2 SFDVKD. This CDR3 has 15 residues. CDR3 amino acids: CATSDSTGTQETRYF. CDR3 DNA: TGTGCCACCAGTGACTCTACCGGGACCCAGGAGACCCGGTACTTC.

Many counts were recorded for this clonotype. The rearrangement uses TRBV3-1 and TRBJ2-7; D perhaps matches TRBD2 (5 bases). This CDR3 region has 15 residues. Germline V gene lookup returns CDR1 LGHDT and CDR2 YNNKEL (reference sequence). Trimming removed 0 bases from V and 5 bases from J, with 14 bases in between. The CDR3: CASSQDTGIRNEQYF. CDR3 DNA: TGTGCCAGCAGCCAAGATACGGGGATCCGAAACGAGCAGTACTTC.

Of note for this clonotype: It may be a read error: a sequence one base away is much more abundant. The rearrangement uses TRBV27 and TRBJ2-6; a possible D gene is TRBD1 (6 bases). Trimming shortened V by 2 bases and J by 2 bases, and 7 bases separated the two germline ends. From germline, CDR1 is MNHEY and CDR2 SMNVEV (reference sequence). The CDR3 sequence is 15 residues long. The CDR3 DNA sequence: TGTGCCAGCAGTTTAAGGACAGCTGGGGCCAACGTCCTGACTTTC. Amino acid sequence: CASSLRTAGANVLTF.

A note on this clonotype: A read error may be the cause here, since a much bigger clone is one base away. V and J are TRBV29-1 and TRBJ2-1; D ambiguous. The J call may be wrong; the DNA end is better matched by TRBJ2-7. Germline assignment: CDR1 SQVTM and CDR2 ANQGSEA. This CDR3 region has 14 residues. The CDR3 sequence is CSLAKGFPYNEQYF. The DNA of the CDR3 is TGCAGCCTGGCTAAAGGGTTCCCTTACAATGAGCAGTACTTC.

This clonotype was recorded at least ten times. The chain joins TRBV29-1 to TRBJ2-1; 10 bases align to TRBD1. Germline V CDR1 and CDR2: SQVTM, ANQGSEA. The J segment lost 8 bases and the V segment lost 7 bases, leaving 8 bases of the junction unmatched. The length of the CDR3 is 13 residues. The CDR3 coding sequence is TGCAGCGGTCGGGGACAGGGGAGATATGAGCAGTTCTTC. This gives the protein CSGRGQGRYEQFF.

This clonotype was seen repeatedly, ten times or more. The rearrangement joins TRBV6-2 or TRBV6-3 to TRBJ2-6; 8 positions match TRBD1. V trimming: 5 bases; J trimming: 1 base; junction bases outside the gene matches: 10. Germline V gene lookup returns CDR1 MNHEY and CDR2 SVGEGT. The CDR3 loop spans 18 amino acids. CDR3 loop: CASSPLQGASSGANVLTF. Here the CDR3 DNA reads TGTGCCAGCAGTCCCCTCCAGGGGGCGAGTTCTGGGGCCAACGTCCTGACTTTC.

This clonotype was detected ten times or more. V and J are TRBV5-1 and TRBJ1-2, with TRBD1 matching 8 bases. Germline CDR1 is SGHRS and CDR2 is YFSETQ. The J segment lost 4 bases and the V segment lost 5 bases, leaving 16 bases of the junction unmatched. This CDR3 region has 17 residues. CDR3 loop: CASSRNSSPGQVYGYTF. The CDR3 region has the DNA TGCGCCAGCAGTAGAAATTCCTCGCCGGGACAGGTCTATGGCTACACCTTC.

CDR3 DNA: TGTGCCAGCAGCTTAGTTGGCGGGGGGGCCTTCGGGAACACCGGGGAGCTGTTTTTT. Translated, it gives CASSLVGGGAFGNTGELFF. The chain links TRBV7-2 to TRBJ2-2, with 9 bases matching TRBD2. Germline V lookup: CDR1 SGHTA, CDR2 FQGNSA. The junction had 10 bases not matched to a gene; V was cut back by 1 base and J by 1 base. The CDR3 sequence is 19 residues long.